These T cell receptor beta chains were read from a single sample in a study of T cells in Graves' hyperthyroidism and ophthalmopathy. TCRdb called the multiplex PCR reads again in MiXCR, with one record for every CDR3 protein. This sample has around 520,000 distinct CDR3 sequences; 13% to 15% occur once, and the top ten carry 14%. The sequenced material came from blood. Receptors originate from a woman aged 40-49 years with Graves' hyperthyroidism. Both conserved end residues are part of each CDR3. D genes are given only for firm matches. The size entry is marked missing in some rows and otherwise reads once, few, many or a size class.

V gene	D gene	clone size	J gene	CDR3 DNA	CDR3 protein
TRBV30	TRBD2	many	TRBJ2-3	TGTGCCTGGTGCACTAGCGACACAGATACGCAGTATTTT	CAWCTSDTDTQYF
TRBV7-2	-	many	TRBJ2-7	TGTGCCAGCAGCTTATGGTATGAGGCAGCCTACGAGCAGTACTTC	CASSLWYEAAYEQYF
TRBV3-1	-	many	TRBJ2-2	TGTGCCAGCAGCCAAGGTGGCAGGAAAGGCCCGGAGCTGTTTTTT	CASSQGGRKGPELFF
TRBV11-3	-	many	TRBJ2-3	TGTGCCAGCATGAGGGGATTGGGCACAGATACGCAGTATTTT	CASMRGLGTDTQYF
TRBV2	TRBD2	-	TRBJ2-3	TGTGCCAGCAGTGAAAGACTAGCGTTTAGCACAGATACGCAGTATTTT	CASSERLAFSTDTQYF
TRBV5-1	-	many	TRBJ2-3	TGCGCCAGCAGCTTGGCGGCGAACCTCCCAGATACGCAGTATTTT	CASSLAANLPDTQYF
TRBV20-1	TRBD2	once	TRBJ2-3	TGCAGTGTAACGGGACTAGCGGGAGTAGATACGCAGTATTTT	CSVTGLAGVDTQYF
TRBV7-8	TRBD1	-	TRBJ1-5	TGTGCCAGCAGCCCGGATGTTGGGACAGGGAATCAGCCCCAGCATTTT	CASSPDVGTGNQPQHF
TRBV4-1	TRBD2	many	TRBJ2-5	TGCGCCAGCAGCCAGGGGGGGATGGAGACCCAGTACTTC	CASSQGGMETQYF
TRBV5-1	TRBD1	few	TRBJ2-5	TGCGCCAGCAGCGGGGGACAGCTACAAGAGACCCAGTACTTC	CASSGGQLQETQYF
TRBV7-3	-	-	TRBJ2-3	TGTGCCATCAGTTATATGACGGGTTCTCGGGCGGGGACCACAGATACGCAGTATTTT	CAISYMTGSRAGTTDTQYF
TRBV7-9	TRBD1	many	TRBJ2-7	TGTGCCAGCAGTAGTCTTCGGGACAGGGCCCCCTACGAGCAGTACTTC	CASSSLRDRAPYEQYF
TRBV2	-	many	TRBJ1-4	TGTGCCAGCAGTAAAGGACAGTCGGTAGGGGCTAATGAAAAACTGTTTTTT	CASSKGQSVGANEKLFF
TRBV15	-	once	TRBJ2-7	TGTGCCACCACCAGGCAGGGAGCAGGTCTCTTCGAGCAGTGCTTC	CATTRQGAGLFEQCF
TRBV27	TRBD2	few	TRBJ2-7	TGTGCCACAGGGACTAGCGGGAGCTTCTCCTACGAGCAGTACTTC	CATGTSGSFSYEQYF
TRBV14	-	many	TRBJ1-1	TGTGCCAGCAGCCAAATGGGAGGACAAGGCGGTTCTGAAGCTTTCTTT	CASSQMGGQGGSEAFF
TRBV27	-	-	TRBJ1-2	TGTGCCAGCAGCCGAAGGGGCGTAACTAACTATGGCTACACCTTC	CASSRRGVTNYGYTF
TRBV6-1	TRBD1	few	TRBJ1-5	TGTGCCAGCAGTGTGGACAGGGAAGTCGGCAATCAGCCCCAGCATTTT	CASSVDREVGNQPQHF
TRBV20-1	-	many	TRBJ2-3	TGCAGTGCTCTGGGGACTTTTACAGATACGCAGTATTTT	CSALGTFTDTQYF
TRBV7-9	TRBD1	-	TRBJ1-1	TGTGCCAGCAGCCCGGGACAGGGCGCAAGGGACACTGAAGCTTTCTTT	CASSPGQGARDTEAFF
TRBV27	TRBD2	many	TRBJ2-7	TGTGCCAGCAGTTTCCAGACTAGCGGGAGGGACTACGAGCAGTACTTC	CASSFQTSGRDYEQYF
TRBV29-1	-	few	TRBJ2-3	TGCAGCGTTGAAACCGGGGCTAGCACAGATACGCAGTATTTT	CSVETGASTDTQYF
TRBV20-1	-	many	TRBJ2-5	TGCAGTGCTATATCTGGAGAGACCCAGTACTTC	CSAISGETQYF
TRBV19	TRBD2	-	TRBJ2-3	TGTGCCAGTAGTAAGGGGACTAGCGGCACAGATACGCAGTATTTT	CASSKGTSGTDTQYF
TRBV7-9	-	many	TRBJ2-6	TGTGCCAGCAGCTTACACAGCTCTGGGGCCAACGTCCTGACTTTC	CASSLHSSGANVLTF
TRBV7-2	TRBD2	few	TRBJ2-1	TGTGCCAGCAGCTTAGGAGCGGGAGGCTTTTTTAGCTCCTACAATGAGCAGTTCTTC	CASSLGAGGFFSSYNEQFF
TRBV24-1	-	-	TRBJ1-2	TGTGCCACCTCCAGAGATACTAACTATGGCTACACCTTC	CATSRDTNYGYTF
TRBV7-8	TRBD2	many	TRBJ2-1	TGTGCCGGCACCCCCGGCGGGAGTTTGTACAATGAGCAGTTCTTC	CAGTPGGSLYNEQFF
TRBV7-8	-	many	TRBJ2-3	TGTGCCAGCAGCTTAGCGCGACAGAGCACAGATACGCAGTATTTT	CASSLARQSTDTQYF
TRBV11-2	-	many	TRBJ2-3	TGTGCCAGCAGCTTAAACCCCCGGCGCGATACGCAGTATTTT	CASSLNPRRDTQYF
TRBV5-4	-	-	TRBJ2-5	TGTGCCAGCAGTATCGGGACTGCAGAGGGGACCCAGTACTTC	CASSIGTAEGTQYF
TRBV18	-	many	TRBJ1-4	TGTGCCAGCTCACCGTCTCAGAAAAATGAAAAACTGTTTTTT	CASSPSQKNEKLFF
TRBV29-1	-	once	TRBJ2-1	TGCAGCGCGAGGCCGAGCTCCTACGAGCAGTTCTTC	CSARPSSYEQFF
TRBV4-1	TRBD2	many	TRBJ2-5	TGCGCCAGCAGTCAGACCATAGCGGGACAAGAGACCCAGTACTTC	CASSQTIAGQETQYF
TRBV27	TRBD1	many	TRBJ2-3	TGTGCCAGCGGTGGACAGGTGCCCACAGATACGCAGTATTTT	CASGGQVPTDTQYF
TRBV4-1	-	few	TRBJ2-1	TGCGCCAGCAGCCCAACAGTCAATGAGCAGTTCTTC	CASSPTVNEQFF
TRBV29-1	TRBD1	many	TRBJ2-3	TGCAGCGTCCGAACAGGGGTCGTAGATACGCAGTATTTT	CSVRTGVVDTQYF
TRBV28	TRBD2	-	TRBJ2-1	TGTGCCAGCAGTTCAGCTAGCGGGAGAATGGGTGAGCAGTTCTTC	CASSSASGRMGEQFF
TRBV7-9	TRBD2	many	TRBJ2-5	TGTGCCAGCAGCAAAGCTCTAGCGGGAGGAGAGACCCAGTACTTC	CASSKALAGGETQYF
TRBV7-3	TRBD1	many	TRBJ2-1	TGTGCCAGCAGCTTAGGTGGGACAGGGCCCTACAATGAGCAGTTCTTC	CASSLGGTGPYNEQFF
TRBV10-2	TRBD2	many	TRBJ2-1	TGCGCCACCGGGACTAGCGTTAACAATGAGCAGTTCTTC	CATGTSVNNEQFF
TRBV12-3/TRBV12-4	TRBD2	-	TRBJ2-5	TGTGCCAGCAGTTCCCCCTTCGGACTAGCGGGGGGGAGCCAAGAGACCCAGTACTTC	CASSSPFGLAGGSQETQYF
TRBV5-4	TRBD2	many	TRBJ2-3	TGTGCCAGCAGCACTAGGCGGGAGGGTAGAGATACGCAGTATTTT	CASSTRREGRDTQYF
TRBV5-6	TRBD2	many	TRBJ2-7	TGTGCCAGCAGCTCAATCCTAGCGGGGGTCGACGAGCAGTACTTC	CASSSILAGVDEQYF
TRBV20-1	TRBD2	many	TRBJ2-1	TGCAGTGCTAGGAGGACTAGCGGGAGCTATGAGCAGTTCTTC	CSARRTSGSYEQFF
TRBV7-2	-	-	TRBJ2-1	TGTGCCAGCAGCGCCTACGGAGCCTACAATGAGCAGTTCTTC	CASSAYGAYNEQFF
TRBV28	TRBD1	many	TRBJ2-1	TGTGCCAGCAGCTGGGGGACAGGGTACAATGAGCAGTTCTTC	CASSWGTGYNEQFF